The TCR beta chain under discussion was sequenced for a study of metastatic and nonmetastatic thyroid tumors. Study conclusions and caveats: When malignant thyroid tumors were compared with benign nodules, TCR beta diversity was reportedly significantly higher in the malignant tumors. This held in both blood and tumor samples.

V was shortened by 3 bases and J by 3 bases, with 11 bases between the two germline ends. There are 14 residues in the CDR3. Germline-derived CDR1 and CDR2 are MGHRA and YSYEKL. A word on this clone: What it binds is unknown.

Thyroid surgery was performed in patients who had received no treatment beforehand. TCRdb re-clonotyped the PCR reads through MiXCR. Found here are over 30,000 clones, 33% of them singletons; the top ten hold about 16%. The receptor was isolated from a female donor with papillary thyroid cancer or a benign thyroid nodule (not recorded which). Some clones in this sample may be carry-over from other donors' samples. This chain connects TRBV4-1 to TRBJ1-2; maybe TRBD1 (5 bases). Sequencing input: tumor tissue. CDR3: CASSHGGEDYGYTF. CDR3 nucleotides: TGCGCCAGCAGCCATGGGGGGGAGGACTATGGCTACACCTTC.